This T cell receptor (beta chain) was captured by sequencing in a study of molecular identifiers for immune sequencing clone quantification (dated by TCRdb to 2016 to 2018). Context from the whole study: For a replicate experiment, RNA from roughly 21,000 or 96,000 naive CD8 T cells was divided into five aliquots, of which four were sequenced. This methods study benchmarked molecular-identifier clustering-based TCR repertoire sequencing (MIDCIRS) and TCR RNA copy counting, using CD8 T cells to do so.

A remark on this clonotype: Its target antigen remains unknown. A much larger clone differs from this one at a single base, so this may be a read error.

Libraries were made using PCR. Sequencing was performed on an Illumina HiSeq 4000. Bulk TCR libraries were made following a previously described method, with the TCR primers given in Table S5. Total RNA was purified with the Qiagen AllPrep DNA/RNA kit. Before analysis, reads from multiple sequencing runs of the same library were pooled. Processing in the source paper ran as follows. Reads were retained only if their TCR constant sequence matched exactly, and those retained reads were trimmed to 150 nt and grouped according to their 12-nt molecular barcodes. Reads within each barcode group were sub-clustered using a 15% Levenshtein threshold, and quality-weighted consensus sequences were constructed for each RNA molecule. Non-functional sequences were filtered out, along with any lower-count sequence sitting one edit away from another sequence. Based on a fit of two negative binomial distributions, barcode sub-clusters having less than 20% of the maximum read count were discarded. TCRdb redid the processing of the public reads, applying fastp at Q25 and MiXCR, and retained in-frame beta chains. Each entry is one CDR3 protein sequence, shown with its most common DNA and genes. The V and J calls, along with clone size, are taken from TCRdb and not from the paper's own processing. Present in this sample are approximately 59,000 distinct CDR3 sequences, 18% of which were seen just once. The top ten constitute 1.5% to 1.7% of the sample.

Broader findings and caveats from the paper: A single cell's worth of spiked-in Jurkat TCR RNA was reported detectable even among about a million naive CD8 T cells. In CMV-specific effector cells, clones with more than 20 RNA copies contained over 97% of molecules, whereas in naive cells such clones contained under 1% of molecules. The sizes of highly expanded clones could end up underestimated when identical TCR molecules share a barcode. When barcode sub-clustering was omitted, TCR diversity was inflated by chimeric consensus sequences, with chimeras reaching as high as 47%. Naive libraries contained spiked-in Jurkat TCR RNA (roughly 10 copies' worth), which is not part of the donor repertoire. Around 2.8 recovered TCR RNA copies per cell were obtained by modeling, versus roughly 9.1 by digital PCR, implying a capture efficiency of about 30%.

The CDR3 spans 13 residues, from the cysteine through the phenylalanine. This entry keeps only the CDR3 DNA: 39 bases, framed from base 1. The CDR1 and CDR2 encoded by the germline V gene are SGHVS and FQNEAQ. Deletion took 2 bases off V and 5 bases off J, with a span of 10 bases between the germline ends. Libraries of naive CD8 T cells were built from anywhere between about 19,000 and 1,000,000 sorted cells, with 10%, 30% or 50% of the purified RNA used. Naive CD8 T cells were FACS-sorted as CD8+CD4-CCR7+CD45RA+ on a BD FACSAria II into RLT Plus buffer. More than 8 TCR copies' worth of Jurkat RNA were spiked into about 20,000-1,100,000 naive CD8 T cell samples to test detection sensitivity. Enrichment of CD8 T cells was performed with RosetteSep CD8+ T Cell Enrichment Cocktail and Ficoll-Paque, after which ACK red cell lysis was carried out.

Sequenced material: naive CD8+ T cells from blood, with Jurkat cell RNA spiked in. The intended sense of this specimen's cell subset or site label: FACS-sorted CD8+CD4-CCR7+CD45RA+ naive T cells. This clonotype was obtained from a human donor in good health. Some libraries in this study had Jurkat cell RNA spiked in. Recombination connected TRBV7-8 to TRBJ2-7, with the D gene uncertain. DNA sequence: TGTGCCAGCAGCTTAAGTCTCCACCACGAGCAGTACTTC. The translation is CASSLSLHHEQYF.